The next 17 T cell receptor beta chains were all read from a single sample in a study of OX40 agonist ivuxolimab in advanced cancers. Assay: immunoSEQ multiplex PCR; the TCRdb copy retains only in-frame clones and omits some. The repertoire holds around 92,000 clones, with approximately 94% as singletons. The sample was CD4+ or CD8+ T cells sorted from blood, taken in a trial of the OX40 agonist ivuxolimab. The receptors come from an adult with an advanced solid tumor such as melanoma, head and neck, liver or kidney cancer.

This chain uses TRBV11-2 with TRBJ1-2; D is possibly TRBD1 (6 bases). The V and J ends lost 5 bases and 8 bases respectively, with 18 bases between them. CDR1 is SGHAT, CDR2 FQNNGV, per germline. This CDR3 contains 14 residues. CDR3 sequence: CASSANPGARGYTF. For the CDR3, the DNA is TGTGCCAGCAGCGCAAACCCGGGGGCCCGCGGCTACACCTTC. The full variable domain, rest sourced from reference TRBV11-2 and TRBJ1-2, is EAGVAQSPRYKIIEKRQSVAFWCNPISGHATLYWYQQILGQGPKLLIQFQNNGVVDDSQLPKDRFSAERLKGVDSTLKIQPAKLEDSAVYLCASSANPGARGYTFGSGTRLTVV.

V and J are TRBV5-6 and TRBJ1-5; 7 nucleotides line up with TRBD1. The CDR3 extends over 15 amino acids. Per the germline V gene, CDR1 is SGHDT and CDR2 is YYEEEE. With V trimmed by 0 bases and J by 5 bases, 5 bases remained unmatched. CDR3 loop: CASSLEGGADQPQHF. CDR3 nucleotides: TGTGCCAGCAGCTTGGAAGGGGGCGCGGATCAGCCCCAGCATTTT.

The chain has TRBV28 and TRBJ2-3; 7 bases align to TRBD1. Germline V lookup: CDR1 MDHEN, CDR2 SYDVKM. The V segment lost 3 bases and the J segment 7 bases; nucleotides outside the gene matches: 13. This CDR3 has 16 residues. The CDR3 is CASSFTGVPGRYTQYF. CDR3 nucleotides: TGTGCCAGCAGTTTTACAGGGGTTCCCGGCCGTTATACGCAGTATTTT.

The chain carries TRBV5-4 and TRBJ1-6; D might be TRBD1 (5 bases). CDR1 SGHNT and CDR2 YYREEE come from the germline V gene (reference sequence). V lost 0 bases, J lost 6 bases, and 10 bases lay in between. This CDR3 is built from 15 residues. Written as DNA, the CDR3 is TGTGCCAGCAGCTTGGCCGGGGGGTCTAATTCACCCCTCCACTTT. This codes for CASSLAGGSNSPLHF.

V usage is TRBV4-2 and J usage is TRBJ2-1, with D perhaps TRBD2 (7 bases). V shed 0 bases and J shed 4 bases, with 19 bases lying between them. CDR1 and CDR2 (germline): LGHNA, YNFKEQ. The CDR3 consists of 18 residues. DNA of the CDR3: TGTGCCAGCAGCCAAGATTTAGGGGGGGCGGGCGGATACAATGAGCAGTTCTTC. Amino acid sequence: CASSQDLGGAGGYNEQFF.

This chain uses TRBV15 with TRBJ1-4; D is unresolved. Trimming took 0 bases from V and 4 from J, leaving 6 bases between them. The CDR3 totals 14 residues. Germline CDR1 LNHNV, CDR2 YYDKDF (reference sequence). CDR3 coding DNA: TGTGCCACCAGCAGAGATTTGGGTAATGAAAAACTGTTTTTT. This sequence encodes CATSRDLGNEKLFF.

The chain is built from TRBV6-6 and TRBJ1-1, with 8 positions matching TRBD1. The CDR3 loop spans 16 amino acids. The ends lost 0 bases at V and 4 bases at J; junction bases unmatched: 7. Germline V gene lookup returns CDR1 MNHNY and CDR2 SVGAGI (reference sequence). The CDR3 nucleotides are TGTGCCAGCAGTTACTCGGACAGGGTGGGCGGCACTGAAGCTTTCTTT. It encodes CASSYSDRVGGTEAFF.

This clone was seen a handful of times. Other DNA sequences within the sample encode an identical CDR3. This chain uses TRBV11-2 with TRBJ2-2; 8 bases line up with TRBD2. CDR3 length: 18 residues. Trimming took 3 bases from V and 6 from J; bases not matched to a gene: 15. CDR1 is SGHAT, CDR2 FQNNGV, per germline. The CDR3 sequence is CASSFRRGGEGRAGELFF. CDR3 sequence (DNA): TGTGCCAGCAGCTTCCGACGGGGGGGCGAGGGTAGAGCCGGGGAGCTGTTTTTT. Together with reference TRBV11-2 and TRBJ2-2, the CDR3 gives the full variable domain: EAGVAQSPRYKIIEKRQSVAFWCNPISGHATLYWYQQILGQGPKLLIQFQNNGVVDDSQLPKDRFSAERLKGVDSTLKIQPAKLEDSAVYLCASSFRRGGEGRAGELFFGEGSRLTVL.

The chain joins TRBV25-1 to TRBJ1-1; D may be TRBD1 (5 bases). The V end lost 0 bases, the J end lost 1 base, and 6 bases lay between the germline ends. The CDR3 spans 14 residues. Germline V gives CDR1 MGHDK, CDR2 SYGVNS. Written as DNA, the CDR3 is TGTGCCAGCAGTGAATATACAGGGAACACTGAAGCTTTCTTT. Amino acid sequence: CASSEYTGNTEAFF.

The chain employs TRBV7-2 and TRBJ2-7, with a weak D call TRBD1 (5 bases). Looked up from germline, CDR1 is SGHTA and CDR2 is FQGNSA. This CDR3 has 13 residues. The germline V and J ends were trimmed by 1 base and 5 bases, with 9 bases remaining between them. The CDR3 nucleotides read TGTGCCAGCAGCTTAGGGGGCCGAGACGAGCAGTACTTC. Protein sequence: CASSLGGRDEQYF.

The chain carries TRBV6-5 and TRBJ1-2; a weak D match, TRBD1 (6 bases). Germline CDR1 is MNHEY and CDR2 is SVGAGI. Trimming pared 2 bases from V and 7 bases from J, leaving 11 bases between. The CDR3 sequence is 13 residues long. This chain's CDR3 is CASSYTPGAGYTF. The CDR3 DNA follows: TGTGCCAGCAGTTACACCCCAGGGGCTGGCTACACCTTC.

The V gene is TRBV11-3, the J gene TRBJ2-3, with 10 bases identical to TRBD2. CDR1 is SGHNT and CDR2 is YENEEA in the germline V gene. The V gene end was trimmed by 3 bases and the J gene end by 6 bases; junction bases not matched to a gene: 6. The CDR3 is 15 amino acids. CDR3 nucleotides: TGTGCCAGCAGCTTTAAAGCGGGGGGGCCCGATACGCAGTATTTT. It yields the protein CASSFKAGGPDTQYF. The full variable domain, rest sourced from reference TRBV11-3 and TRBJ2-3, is EAGVVQSPRYKIIEKKQPVAFWCNPISGHNTLYWYLQNLGQGPELLIRYENEEAVDDSQLPKDRFSAERLKGVDSTLKIQPAELGDSAVYLCASSFKAGGPDTQYFGPGTRLTVL.

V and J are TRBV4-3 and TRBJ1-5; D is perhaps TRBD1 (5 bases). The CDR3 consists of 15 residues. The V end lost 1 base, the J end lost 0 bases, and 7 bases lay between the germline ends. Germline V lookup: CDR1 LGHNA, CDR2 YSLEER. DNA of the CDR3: TGCGCCAGCAGCCAAGCAGGGTTTAGCAATCAGCCCCAGCATTTT. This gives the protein CASSQAGFSNQPQHF.

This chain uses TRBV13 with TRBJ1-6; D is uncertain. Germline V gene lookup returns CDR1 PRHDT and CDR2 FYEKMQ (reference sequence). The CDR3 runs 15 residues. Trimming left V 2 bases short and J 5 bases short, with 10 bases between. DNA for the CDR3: TGTGCCAGCAGCTTATGGTGGCCAAATAATTCACCCCTCCACTTT. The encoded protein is CASSLWWPNNSPLHF.

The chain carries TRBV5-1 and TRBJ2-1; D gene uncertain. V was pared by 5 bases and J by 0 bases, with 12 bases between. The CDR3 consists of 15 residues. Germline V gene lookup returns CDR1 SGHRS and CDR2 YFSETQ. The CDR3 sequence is CASSSSAGSYNEQFF. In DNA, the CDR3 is TGCGCCAGCAGTTCTTCAGCTGGCTCCTACAATGAGCAGTTCTTC.

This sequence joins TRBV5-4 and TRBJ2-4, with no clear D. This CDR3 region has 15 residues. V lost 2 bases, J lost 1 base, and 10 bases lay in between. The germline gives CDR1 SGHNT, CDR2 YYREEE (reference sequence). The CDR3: CASSFIAVAKNIQYF. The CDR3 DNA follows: TGTGCCAGCAGCTTTATTGCGGTGGCCAAAAACATTCAGTACTTC.

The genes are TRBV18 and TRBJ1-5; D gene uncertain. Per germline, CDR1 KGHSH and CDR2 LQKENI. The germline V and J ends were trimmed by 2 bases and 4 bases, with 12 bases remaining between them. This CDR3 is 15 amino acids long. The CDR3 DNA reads TGTGCCAGCTCACCAGCCGGAGTAGCAAATCAGCCCCAGCATTTT. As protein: CASSPAGVANQPQHF.